A selection of T cell receptor beta chains follows, all from one sample in a study of blood T cell repertoires in COVID-19. TCRdb's copy holds only in-frame clones and misses some; the assay was immunoSEQ multiplex PCR. Of 300,000 to 400,000 clones in the sample, just over 85% are singletons; the top ten hold about 4.2%. The source material was PBMCs or T cells enriched from blood (not recorded which). The source of these receptors is a woman aged 40 to 50 with acute COVID-19. The CDR3 runs from the conserved cysteine through the conserved F or W. A D gene is named only where the DNA matches it firmly. Clone size, where shown, is once, few, many, or a class for clones that have expanded.

v_call: TRBV13
j_call: TRBJ1-4
cdr3_length: 16
clone_size: few
d_call: .
cdr3_aa: CASSLGQGPLGEKLFF
cdr3_nt: TGTGCCAGCAGCTTAGGACAGGGTCCTCTTGGTGAAAAACTGTTTTTT

v_call: TRBV3-1/TRBV3-2
j_call: TRBJ2-7
cdr3_length: 17
clone_size: .
d_call: TRBD2
cdr3_aa: CASSRLAGALPAYEQYF
cdr3_nt: TGTGCCAGCAGCCGTCTAGCGGGGGCCCTACCCGCCTACGAGCAGTACTTC

v_call: TRBV3-1/TRBV3-2
j_call: TRBJ2-4
cdr3_length: 15
clone_size: .
d_call: TRBD2
cdr3_aa: CASSPPLTSANIQYF
cdr3_nt: TGTGCCAGCAGCCCCCCCCTCACTAGCGCGAACATTCAGTACTTC

v_call: TRBV18
j_call: TRBJ2-7
cdr3_length: 14
clone_size: few
d_call: TRBD1
cdr3_aa: CASSTGQGGYEQYF
cdr3_nt: TGTGCCAGCTCGACGGGACAGGGGGGCTACGAGCAGTACTTC

v_call: TRBV24-1
j_call: TRBJ2-1
cdr3_length: 17
clone_size: once
d_call: TRBD2
cdr3_aa: CATSDVFGTSGDNEQFF
cdr3_nt: TGTGCCACCAGTGACGTGTTCGGGACTAGCGGAGACAATGAGCAGTTCTTC

v_call: TRBV25-1
j_call: TRBJ1-2
cdr3_length: 16
clone_size: .
d_call: .
cdr3_aa: CASSEFGAGKNYGYTF
cdr3_nt: TGTGCCAGCAGTGAATTCGGAGCAGGGAAGAACTATGGCTACACCTTC

v_call: TRBV7-9
j_call: TRBJ1-6
cdr3_length: 13
clone_size: .
d_call: .
cdr3_aa: CASSSTENSPLHF
cdr3_nt: TGTGCCAGCAGCTCCACCGAGAATTCACCCCTCCACTTT

v_call: TRBV11-2
j_call: TRBJ2-7
cdr3_length: 17
clone_size: .
d_call: TRBD2
cdr3_aa: CASSLDGLAKQSYEQYF
cdr3_nt: TGTGCCAGCAGCTTAGACGGACTAGCGAAACAATCCTACGAGCAGTACTTC

v_call: TRBV19
j_call: TRBJ2-7
cdr3_length: 17
clone_size: .
d_call: TRBD2
cdr3_aa: CASSMGTAGTSGYEQYF
cdr3_nt: TGTGCCAGTAGTATGGGGACGGCCGGGACTAGCGGATACGAGCAGTACTTC

v_call: TRBV6-5
j_call: TRBJ2-7
cdr3_length: 14
clone_size: .
d_call: .
cdr3_aa: CASSARRGSYEQYF
cdr3_nt: TGTGCCAGCAGCGCCCGCCGGGGGTCCTACGAGCAGTACTTC

v_call: TRBV6-2/TRBV6-3
j_call: TRBJ2-7
cdr3_length: 15
clone_size: .
d_call: .
cdr3_aa: CASSTSTGRINEQYF
cdr3_nt: TGTGCCAGCAGTACCTCGACAGGAAGGATTAACGAGCAGTACTTC

v_call: TRBV28
j_call: TRBJ2-7
cdr3_length: 17
clone_size: .
d_call: TRBD2
cdr3_aa: CASSLLPEGLAAYEQYF
cdr3_nt: TGTGCCAGCAGTTTACTTCCCGAGGGACTAGCGGCCTACGAGCAGTACTTC

v_call: TRBV6-2/TRBV6-3
j_call: TRBJ1-1
cdr3_length: 14
clone_size: .
d_call: .
cdr3_aa: CASSDPGDHTEAFF
cdr3_nt: TGTGCCAGCAGTGACCCAGGGGATCACACTGAAGCTTTCTTT

v_call: TRBV5-5
j_call: TRBJ1-2
cdr3_length: 12
clone_size: .
d_call: .
cdr3_aa: CASSLDSYGYTF
cdr3_nt: TGTGCCAGCAGCTTGGACAGCTATGGCTACACCTTC

v_call: TRBV6-5
j_call: TRBJ1-2
cdr3_length: 14
clone_size: .
d_call: .
cdr3_aa: CASIHKRANYGYTF
cdr3_nt: TGTGCCAGCATCCATAAGAGAGCTAACTATGGCTACACCTTC

v_call: TRBV6-5
j_call: TRBJ2-1
cdr3_length: 12
clone_size: .
d_call: TRBD1
cdr3_aa: CATSKGAVEQFF
cdr3_nt: TGTGCCACCTCTAAGGGGGCAGTGGAGCAGTTCTTC

v_call: TRBV9
j_call: TRBJ1-2
cdr3_length: 15
clone_size: .
d_call: TRBD1
cdr3_aa: CASSQGGQVLYGYTF
cdr3_nt: TGTGCCAGCAGCCAGGGGGGACAGGTCCTTTATGGCTACACCTTC

v_call: TRBV11-1
j_call: TRBJ2-7
cdr3_length: 13
clone_size: .
d_call: TRBD2
cdr3_aa: CASSSAGGREQYF
cdr3_nt: TGTGCCAGCAGCTCCGCGGGGGGGCGGGAGCAGTACTTC

v_call: TRBV7-2
j_call: TRBJ1-2
cdr3_length: 13
clone_size: .
d_call: .
cdr3_aa: CASSLSQLYGYTF
cdr3_nt: TGTGCCAGCAGCTTATCTCAGTTATATGGCTACACCTTC

v_call: TRBV28
j_call: TRBJ2-2
cdr3_length: 12
clone_size: .
d_call: TRBD1
cdr3_aa: CASITGVGELFF
cdr3_nt: TGTGCCAGCATTACAGGGGTCGGGGAGCTGTTTTTT

v_call: TRBV7-9
j_call: TRBJ1-4
cdr3_length: 14
clone_size: once
d_call: .
cdr3_aa: CASSLKGVDEKLFF
cdr3_nt: TGTGCCAGCAGCTTAAAAGGGGTTGATGAAAAACTGTTTTTT

v_call: TRBV5-1
j_call: TRBJ1-1
cdr3_length: 15
clone_size: few
d_call: .
cdr3_aa: CASSLSSGINTEAFF
cdr3_nt: TGCGCCAGCAGCTTGAGTTCAGGGATTAACACTGAAGCTTTCTTT

v_call: TRBV5-6
j_call: TRBJ2-1
cdr3_length: 14
clone_size: .
d_call: .
cdr3_aa: CASSPDHIRGEQFF
cdr3_nt: TGTGCCAGCAGTCCGGACCATATAAGGGGAGAGCAGTTCTTC

v_call: TRBV6-5
j_call: TRBJ1-5
cdr3_length: 14
clone_size: .
d_call: .
cdr3_aa: CAGSYGGGNQPQHF
cdr3_nt: TGTGCCGGCAGTTACGGGGGGGGCAATCAGCCCCAGCATTTT

v_call: TRBV24-1
j_call: TRBJ1-2
cdr3_length: 15
clone_size: .
d_call: TRBD1
cdr3_aa: CATSDGGTGKYGYTF
cdr3_nt: TGTGCCACCAGTGATGGTGGGACAGGGAAATATGGCTACACCTTC

v_call: TRBV7-2
j_call: TRBJ1-6
cdr3_length: 16
clone_size: .
d_call: TRBD1
cdr3_aa: CASSLGHRGQRSPLHF
cdr3_nt: TGTGCCAGCAGCTTAGGGCACAGGGGGCAGCGTTCACCCCTCCACTTT

v_call: TRBV19
j_call: TRBJ2-1
cdr3_length: 14
clone_size: .
d_call: .
cdr3_aa: CASSKGQSYNEQFF
cdr3_nt: TGTGCCAGTAGTAAAGGACAGAGCTACAATGAGCAGTTCTTC

v_call: TRBV27
j_call: TRBJ2-7
cdr3_length: 16
clone_size: .
d_call: TRBD1
cdr3_aa: CASSPTRDRGIYEQYF
cdr3_nt: TGTGCCAGCAGCCCTACCCGGGACAGGGGGATCTACGAGCAGTACTTC

v_call: TRBV6-2/TRBV6-3
j_call: TRBJ1-5
cdr3_length: 13
clone_size: .
d_call: .
cdr3_aa: CASSLQGYQPQHF
cdr3_nt: TGTGCCAGCAGCTTACAGGGCTATCAGCCCCAGCATTTT

v_call: TRBV6-5
j_call: TRBJ1-5
cdr3_length: 16
clone_size: few
d_call: TRBD1
cdr3_aa: CASSYSSRDSNQPQHF
cdr3_nt: TGTGCCAGCAGTTACTCAAGCCGGGACAGTAATCAGCCCCAGCATTTT

v_call: TRBV7-2
j_call: TRBJ1-2
cdr3_length: 18
clone_size: .
d_call: .
cdr3_aa: CASSPNPRAQAANYGYTF
cdr3_nt: TGTGCCAGCAGCCCCAACCCCAGGGCACAGGCAGCAAACTATGGCTACACCTTC

v_call: TRBV27
j_call: TRBJ1-5
cdr3_length: 16
clone_size: .
d_call: .
cdr3_aa: CASSPTGRFLGQPQHF
cdr3_nt: TGTGCCAGCAGCCCAACCGGGAGATTCCTAGGTCAGCCCCAGCATTTT

v_call: TRBV27
j_call: TRBJ1-1
cdr3_length: 13
clone_size: .
d_call: .
cdr3_aa: CASSEQAGTEAFF
cdr3_nt: TGTGCCAGCAGCGAACAGGCGGGAACTGAAGCTTTCTTT

v_call: TRBV27
j_call: TRBJ1-3
cdr3_length: 14
clone_size: .
d_call: .
cdr3_aa: CASRETYSGNTIYF
cdr3_nt: TGTGCCAGCAGAGAGACATACTCTGGAAACACCATATATTTT

v_call: TRBV28
j_call: TRBJ2-7
cdr3_length: 13
clone_size: .
d_call: TRBD2
cdr3_aa: CASGTSGAYEQYF
cdr3_nt: TGTGCCAGCGGGACTAGCGGAGCCTACGAGCAGTACTTC

v_call: TRBV9
j_call: TRBJ2-3
cdr3_length: 16
clone_size: .
d_call: TRBD2
cdr3_aa: CASSSRTSGVTDTQYF
cdr3_nt: TGTGCCAGCAGCTCTCGGACTAGCGGGGTCACAGATACGCAGTATTTT

v_call: TRBV7-6
j_call: TRBJ2-5
cdr3_length: 15
clone_size: .
d_call: TRBD2
cdr3_aa: CASSSSGSGGGTQYF
cdr3_nt: TGTGCCAGCAGCTCAAGTGGTAGCGGGGGGGGGACCCAGTACTTC

v_call: TRBV29-1
j_call: TRBJ2-7
cdr3_length: 16
clone_size: .
d_call: TRBD1
cdr3_aa: CSVDILRDRGQYEQYF
cdr3_nt: TGCAGCGTTGATATTCTCCGGGACAGGGGGCAATACGAGCAGTACTTC

v_call: TRBV11-1
j_call: TRBJ1-1
cdr3_length: 13
clone_size: .
d_call: .
cdr3_aa: CASSADSYTEAFF
cdr3_nt: TGTGCCAGCAGCGCGGACAGCTACACTGAAGCTTTCTTT

v_call: TRBV5-1
j_call: TRBJ1-6
cdr3_length: 18
clone_size: few
d_call: .
cdr3_aa: CASSSRQAAGRYNSPLHF
cdr3_nt: TGCGCCAGCAGCTCCCGACAGGCCGCTGGTCGATATAATTCACCCCTCCACTTT

v_call: TRBV4-1
j_call: TRBJ2-2
cdr3_length: 18
clone_size: few
d_call: TRBD2
cdr3_aa: CASSQGGLAGVGTGELFF
cdr3_nt: TGCGCCAGCAGCCAAGGAGGACTAGCGGGGGTTGGGACCGGGGAGCTGTTTTTT

v_call: TRBV28
j_call: TRBJ1-2
cdr3_length: 12
clone_size: .
d_call: TRBD1
cdr3_aa: CASSSTGSGYTF
cdr3_nt: TGTGCCAGCAGTTCGACAGGGAGCGGCTACACCTTC

v_call: TRBV2
j_call: TRBJ1-1
cdr3_length: 16
clone_size: .
d_call: TRBD1
cdr3_aa: CASSDSTGQGNTEAFF
cdr3_nt: TGTGCCAGCAGTGACTCCACGGGACAGGGGAACACTGAAGCTTTCTTT